A single count supports the clone carrying this T cell receptor beta chain. The CDR3 sequence is 15 residues long. V lost 3 bases and J lost 4, with 13 bases in between. The germline V gene has CDR1 MNHEY and CDR2 SMNVEV (reference sequence). Method: immunoSEQ multiplex PCR; TCRdb's copy keeps in-frame clones and lacks some. The sample includes tens of thousands of clones, over 65% of them seen just once. This record comes from a study of blood T cell repertoires in COVID-19. Study-wide background: COVID-19 samples from acute and convalescent phases originated in the United States, Italy and Spain.

Material for sequencing was peripheral blood. The source is a woman aged 60-75 years with acute or convalescent COVID-19. This chain joins TRBV27 and TRBJ2-1; a weak D match, TRBD1 (5 bases). Here the CDR3 reads CASSFSAGSYNEQFF. The CDR3 nucleotides are TGTGCCAGCAGTTTTTCGGCAGGGTCTTACAATGAGCAGTTCTTC.